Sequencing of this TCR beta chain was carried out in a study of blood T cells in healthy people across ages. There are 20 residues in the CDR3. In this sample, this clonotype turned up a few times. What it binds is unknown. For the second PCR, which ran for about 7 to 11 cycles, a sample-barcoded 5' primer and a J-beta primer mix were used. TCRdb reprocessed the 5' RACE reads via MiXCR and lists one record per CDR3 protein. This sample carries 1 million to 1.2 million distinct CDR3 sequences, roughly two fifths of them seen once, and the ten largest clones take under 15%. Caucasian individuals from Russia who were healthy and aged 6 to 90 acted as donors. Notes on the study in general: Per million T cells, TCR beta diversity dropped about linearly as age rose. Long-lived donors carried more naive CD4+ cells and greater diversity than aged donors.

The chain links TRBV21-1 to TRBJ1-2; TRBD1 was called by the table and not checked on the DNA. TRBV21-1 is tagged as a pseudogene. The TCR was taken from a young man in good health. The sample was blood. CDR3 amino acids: CASSKKRRKVGDRTNYGYTF. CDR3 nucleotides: TGTGCCAGCAGCAAAAAGAGGAGGAAAGTTGGAGACAGGACTAACTATGGCTACACCTTC.